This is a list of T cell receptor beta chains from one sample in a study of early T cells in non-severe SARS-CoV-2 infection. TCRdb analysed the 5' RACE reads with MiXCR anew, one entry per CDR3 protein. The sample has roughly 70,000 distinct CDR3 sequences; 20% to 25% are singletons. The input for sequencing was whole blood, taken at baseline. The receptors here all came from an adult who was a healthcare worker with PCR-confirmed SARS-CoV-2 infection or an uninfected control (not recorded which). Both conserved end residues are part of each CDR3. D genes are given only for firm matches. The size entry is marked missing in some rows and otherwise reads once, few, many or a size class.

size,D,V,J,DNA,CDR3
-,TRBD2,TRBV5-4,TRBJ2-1,TGTGCCAGCAGCTTGGAGCGCGGGGGGGTTAACAATGAGCAGTTCTTC,CASSLERGGVNNEQFF
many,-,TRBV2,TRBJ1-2,TGTGCCAGCGTTAGAGCCTATGGCTACACCTTC,CASVRAYGYTF
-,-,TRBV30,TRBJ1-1,TGTGCCTGGAGTATGGAGAACACTGAAGCTTTCTTT,CAWSMENTEAFF
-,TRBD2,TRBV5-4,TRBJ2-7,TGTGCCAGCAGCTTGGGTAGCGGGGGGCCCGGCGAGCAGTACTTC,CASSLGSGGPGEQYF
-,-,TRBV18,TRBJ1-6,TGTGCCAGCTCACCGGCACAGGCTAATTCACCCCTCCACTTT,CASSPAQANSPLHF
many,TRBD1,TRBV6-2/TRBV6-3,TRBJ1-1,TGTGCCAGCAGCTACTATCCGGGACAGGGGGCTGAAACTGAAGCTTTCTTT,CASSYYPGQGAETEAFF
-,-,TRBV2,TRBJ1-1,TGTGCCAGCATCGGCATCCAGGGGAAAGCTGAAGCTTTCTTT,CASIGIQGKAEAFF
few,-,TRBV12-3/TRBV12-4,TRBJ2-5,TGTGCCAGCAGTCCGGGGGGCCCAGAGACCCAGTACTTC,CASSPGGPETQYF
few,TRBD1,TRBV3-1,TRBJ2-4,TGTGCCAGCAGCCCCCCGGGACAGGGGATAAGTAGTAACATTCAGTACTTC,CASSPPGQGISSNIQYF
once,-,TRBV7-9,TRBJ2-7,TGTGCCAGCAGCTTAGCGCACGAGCAGTACTTC,CASSLAHEQYF
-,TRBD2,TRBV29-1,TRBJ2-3,TGCAGCGTGGAGATAGCGGGGGGCACTGGGGATACGCAGTATTTT,CSVEIAGGTGDTQYF
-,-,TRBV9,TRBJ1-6,TGTGCCAGCAGCGTCATGAATTCACCCCTCCACTTT,CASSVMNSPLHF
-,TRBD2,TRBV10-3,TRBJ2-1,TGTGCCATCACTAGCGGGGGAGGGGAGCAGTTCTTC,CAITSGGGEQFF
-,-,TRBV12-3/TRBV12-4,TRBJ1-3,TGTGCCAGCAGTCGACAGTACTCTGGAAACACCATATATTTT,CASSRQYSGNTIYF
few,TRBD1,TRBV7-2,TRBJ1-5,TGTGCCACGGACCAGGGGGGGAGCAATCAGCCCCAGCATTTT,CATDQGGSNQPQHF
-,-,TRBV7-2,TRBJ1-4,TGTGCCAGCAGCTTTTTGGCGGAGGGGGAAAAACTGTTTTTT,CASSFLAEGEKLFF
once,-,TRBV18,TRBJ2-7,TGTGCCAGCTCACTCACGAATGCGGGCTACGAGCAGTACTTC,CASSLTNAGYEQYF
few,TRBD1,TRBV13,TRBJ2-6,TGTGCCAGCAGCCCTGGACAGGGTCTCTCTGGGGCCAACGTCCTGACTTTC,CASSPGQGLSGANVLTF
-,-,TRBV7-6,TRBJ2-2,TGTGCCAGCAGCTTAGAGGGAACGGGCACCACCGGGGAGCTGTTTTTT,CASSLEGTGTTGELFF
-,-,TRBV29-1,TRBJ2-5,TGCAGCGTTGGGGGGGACACCGGTCGGGCCCAGTACTTC,CSVGGDTGRAQYF
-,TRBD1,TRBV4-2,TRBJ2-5,TGTGCCAGCAGCCAAGAATCCAGGGGGACGGAGACCCAGTACTTC,CASSQESRGTETQYF
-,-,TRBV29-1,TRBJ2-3,TGCAGCGTTGAACTACTCGAACCGGGACGGAACACAGATACGCAGTATTTT,CSVELLEPGRNTDTQYF
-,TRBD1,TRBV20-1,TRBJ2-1,TGCAGTGCTTGGACAGGGGCGATGAATGAGCAGTTCTTC,CSAWTGAMNEQFF
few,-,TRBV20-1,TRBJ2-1,TGCAGTGCTGGACCTCCGAGCTCCTACAATGAGCAGTTCTTC,CSAGPPSSYNEQFF
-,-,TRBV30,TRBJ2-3,TGTGCCTGGAGACGGGGGGCGGATACGCAGTATTTT,CAWRRGADTQYF
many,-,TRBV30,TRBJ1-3,TGTGCCTGGATCCCCGGTTCTGGAAACACCATATATTTT,CAWIPGSGNTIYF
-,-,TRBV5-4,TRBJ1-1,TGTGCCAGCAGCCTAACTTTGAGTACAGGCTCTGAAGCTTTCTTT,CASSLTLSTGSEAFF
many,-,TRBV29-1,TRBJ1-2,TGCAGCGTTCCGTTTTCTTTGCGGGGGGCGCCGGGCTACACCTTC,CSVPFSLRGAPGYTF
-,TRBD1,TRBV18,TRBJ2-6,TGTGCCAGCTCAACCACAGGGGGTAGGGCCAACGTCCTGACTTTC,CASSTTGGRANVLTF